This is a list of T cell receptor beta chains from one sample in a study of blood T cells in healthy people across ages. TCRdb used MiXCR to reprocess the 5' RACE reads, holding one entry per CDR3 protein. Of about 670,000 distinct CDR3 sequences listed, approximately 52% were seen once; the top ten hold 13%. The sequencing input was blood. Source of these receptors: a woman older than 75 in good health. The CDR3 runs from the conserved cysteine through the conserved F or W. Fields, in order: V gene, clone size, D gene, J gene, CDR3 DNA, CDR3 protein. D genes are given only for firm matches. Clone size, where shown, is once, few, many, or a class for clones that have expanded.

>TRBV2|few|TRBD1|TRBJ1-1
TGTGCCAGCAGGGACCAGGGGGTGGGGAACACTGAAGCTTTCTTT
CASRDQGVGNTEAFF
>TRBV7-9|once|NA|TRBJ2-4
TGTGCCAGCAGCTCTGTGGTCAAAAACATTCAGTACTTC
CASSSVVKNIQYF
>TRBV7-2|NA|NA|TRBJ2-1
TGTGCCAGCAGCTTGGCAGCAGCGCGTAGCTCCTACAATGAGCAGTTCTTC
CASSLAAARSSYNEQFF
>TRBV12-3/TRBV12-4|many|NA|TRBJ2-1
TGTGCCAGCAGAGCTCTGCGATCCTCCTACAATGAGCAGTTCTTC
CASRALRSSYNEQFF
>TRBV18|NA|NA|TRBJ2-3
TGTGCCAGCTCACCACCGAACCCCCACACAGATACGCAGTATTTT
CASSPPNPHTDTQYF
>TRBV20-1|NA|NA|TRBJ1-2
TGCAGTGCTATGTCGGGCAGTGGCTACACCTTC
CSAMSGSGYTF
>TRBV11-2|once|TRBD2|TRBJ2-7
TGTGCCAGCAGCCCAAGCGGGGCACGGGTCTACGAGCAGTACTTC
CASSPSGARVYEQYF
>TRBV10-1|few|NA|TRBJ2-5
TGCGCCAGCAGTGAGTCGCCAGGAGAGGGGCAGTACTTC
CASSESPGEGQYF
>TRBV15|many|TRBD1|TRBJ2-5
TGTGCCACCAGCAGCACACAACAAAACCGGGACAGGGGTCTTTCTAGGTACCAAGAGACCCAGTACTTC
CATSSTQQNRDRGLSRYQETQYF
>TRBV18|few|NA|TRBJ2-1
TGTGCCAGCTCACCACCGGCCTGGGATGAGCAGTTCTTC
CASSPPAWDEQFF
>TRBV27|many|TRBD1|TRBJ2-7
TGTGCCAGCAGTTTATCCGGGACAGGCATCTACGAGCAGTACTTC
CASSLSGTGIYEQYF
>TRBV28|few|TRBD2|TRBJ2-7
TGTGCCAGCAGAGAGGGACTAGCGGGAGGGTACGAGCAGTACTTC
CASREGLAGGYEQYF
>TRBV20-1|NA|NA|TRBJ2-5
TGCAGTGCCGGGGAACAGCAAGAGACCCAGTACTTC
CSAGEQQETQYF
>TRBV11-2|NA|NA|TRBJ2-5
TGTGCCAGCAGCGGAACGCAGGGGAGGAACCAGTACTTC
CASSGTQGRNQYF
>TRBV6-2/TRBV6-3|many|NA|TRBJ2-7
TGTGCCAGCAGTCTTCCTACCGGAGCCTACGAGCAGTACTTC
CASSLPTGAYEQYF
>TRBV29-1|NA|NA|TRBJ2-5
TGCAGCGCCGGGGTTTCCCCCTTACAAGAGACCCAGTACTTC
CSAGVSPLQETQYF
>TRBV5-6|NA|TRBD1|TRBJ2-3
TGTGCCAGCGTGAGACAGGGAACAGATACGCAGTATTTT
CASVRQGTDTQYF
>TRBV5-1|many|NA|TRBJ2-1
TGCGCCAGCACATCGGGAGTATTGTACAATGAGCAGTTCTTC
CASTSGVLYNEQFF
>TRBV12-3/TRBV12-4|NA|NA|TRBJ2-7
TGTGCCAGCAGTTTTGGGCGGCTTCTTAGCTCCTACGAGCAGTACTTC
CASSFGRLLSSYEQYF
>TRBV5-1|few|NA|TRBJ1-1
TGCGCCAGCAGCTTGTCACCCCGAGGGGATGGGTACACTGAAGCTTTCTTT
CASSLSPRGDGYTEAFF
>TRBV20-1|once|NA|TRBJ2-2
TGCAGCGGTTACCAGGGGGGGGTCACCGGGGAGCTGTTTTTT
CSGYQGGVTGELFF
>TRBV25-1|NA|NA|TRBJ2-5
TGTGCCAGCAAAATGAACGACTGGGGGGAGACCCAGTACTTC
CASKMNDWGETQYF
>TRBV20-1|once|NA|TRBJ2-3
TGCAGTGCTAAAGGTGGTCGGGGGGCTAGCACAGATACGCAGTATTTT
CSAKGGRGASTDTQYF
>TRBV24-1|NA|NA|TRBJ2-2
TGTGCCAGCAGCTTTGGACCGGCGAACACCGGGGAGCTGTTTTTT
CASSFGPANTGELFF
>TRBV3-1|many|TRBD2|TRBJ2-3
TGTGCCAGCAGCCAAGATTTCGCGGGGGGGGTGACAGATACGCAGTATTTT
CASSQDFAGGVTDTQYF
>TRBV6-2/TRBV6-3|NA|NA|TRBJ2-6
TGTGCCAGCAGAACCCGGACCTCTGGGGCCAACGTCCTGACTTTC
CASRTRTSGANVLTF
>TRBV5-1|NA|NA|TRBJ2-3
TGCGCCAGCAGCTTGGGGCCCGGGTCTGATACGCAGTATTTT
CASSLGPGSDTQYF
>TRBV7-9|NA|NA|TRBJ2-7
TGTGCCAGCAGCGTACTCCGGGACCGAAACTACGAGCAGTACTTC
CASSVLRDRNYEQYF
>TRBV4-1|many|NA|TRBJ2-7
TGCGCCAGCAGCCAATTCGCCAGAAACTACGAGCAGTACTTC
CASSQFARNYEQYF
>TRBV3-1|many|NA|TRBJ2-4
TGTGCCAGCAGCCAAGGGCTAGCTCTAGCCAAAAACATTCAGTACTTC
CASSQGLALAKNIQYF
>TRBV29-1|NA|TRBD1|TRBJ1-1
TGCAGCGTGGGACAGGGGAAGGACACTGAAGCTTTCTTT
CSVGQGKDTEAFF
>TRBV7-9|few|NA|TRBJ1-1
TGTGCCAGCAGCTCGGCTGGACCCCGGCGGGTGTACACTGAAGCTTTCTTT
CASSSAGPRRVYTEAFF
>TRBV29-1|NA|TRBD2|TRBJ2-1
TGCAGCGTTGTCAGGGCGGGAGCGTCCTACAATGAGCAGTTCTTC
CSVVRAGASYNEQFF
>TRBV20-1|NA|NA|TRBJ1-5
TGCAGTGCTATGGCCGAGCCCCAGCATTTT
CSAMAEPQHF
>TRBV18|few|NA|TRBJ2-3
TGTGCCAGCTACAGACGGCTCCGGACAGATACGCAGTATTTT
CASYRRLRTDTQYF
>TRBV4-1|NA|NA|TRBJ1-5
TGCGCCAGCAGCCAAAATGGGGTCAATCAGCCCCAGCATTTT
CASSQNGVNQPQHF
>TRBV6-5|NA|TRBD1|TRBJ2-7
TGTGCCAGCAGTTCCCCGGGACAGGCCTCCTACGAGCAGTACTTC
CASSSPGQASYEQYF
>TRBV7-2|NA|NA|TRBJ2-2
TGTGCCAGCAGCCCCAGGACGGGGGCAACCGGGGAGCTGTTTTTT
CASSPRTGATGELFF
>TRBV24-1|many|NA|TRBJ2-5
TGTGCCATCGGGACCGAAGAGACCCAGTACTTC
CAIGTEETQYF
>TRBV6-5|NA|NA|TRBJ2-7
TGTGCCAGCAACAGGACGCCCTACGAGCAGTACTTC
CASNRTPYEQYF